The 25 T cell receptor beta chains in this list originate from one sample, sequenced in a study of T cells in Graves' hyperthyroidism and ophthalmopathy. The CDR3 regions of TCR beta were amplified from RNA transcripts. HTBI primers were the set used in a first-round RT-PCR of the TCR CDR3. Via MiXCR, TCRdb re-called the multiplex PCR reads, giving one row per CDR3 protein. The sample lists almost 600,000 distinct CDR3 sequences; more than 11% were seen once. Sample: blood. Every receptor here comes from a woman aged 25 to 45 with Graves' hyperthyroidism that later progressed to Graves' ophthalmopathy.

The chain couples TRBV27 to TRBJ2-1; the D is unclear. The CDR3 totals 13 residues. V dropped 0 bases and J dropped 5 bases, with 5 bases sitting between them. CDR1 is MNHEY, CDR2 SMNVEV, per germline (reference sequence). The CDR3 DNA reads as TGTGCCAGCAGTTTATCGGTAGACAATGAGCAGTTCTTC. Amino acid sequence: CASSLSVDNEQFF.

V usage is TRBV5-5 and J usage is TRBJ1-2, with TRBD1 matching over 8 bases. The CDR3 spans 14 residues. Germline values: CDR1 SGHKS, CDR2 YYEKEE (reference sequence). The junction had 6 bases not matched to a gene; V was cut back by 4 bases and J by 4 bases. The CDR3: CASSQGQEFYGYTF. The CDR3 coding sequence is TGTGCCAGCAGCCAGGGACAGGAGTTCTATGGCTACACCTTC.

As to this clonotype: This may be a read error, as it is one base from a much larger clone. This sequence joins TRBV6-5 and TRBJ2-7; 11 bases align to TRBD2. There are 14 residues in the CDR3. The germline CDR1 and CDR2 sequences are MNHEY and SVGAGI. Losses at the gene ends were 1 base for V and 6 bases for J; bases not matched to a gene: 2. The DNA for the CDR3 is TGTGCCAGCAGTTACTGCACTAGCGGGAGCGAGCAGTACTTC. It is translated as CASSYCTSGSEQYF.

Points on this clonotype: A much larger clone differs from this one at a single base, so this may be a read error. CDR3 in amino acids: CASSPTGRTTDTQYF. As DNA, the CDR3 is TGTGCCAGCTCACCTACGGGACGCACCACAGATACGCAGTATTTT. The rearrangement uses TRBV18 and TRBJ2-3; D may match TRBD1 or TRBD2 (5 bases each). The V gene lost 3 bases and the J gene lost 2 bases, with 12 bases spanning the gap. The CDR3 is 15 residues long. Germline V lookup: CDR1 KGHSH, CDR2 LQKENI.

This clonotype was seen only a few times. V and J are TRBV5-5 and TRBJ1-5; tentatively, D is TRBD1 (5 bases). The CDR3 has 18 residues. Trimming shortened V by 1 base and J by 0 bases, and 17 bases separated the two germline ends. Germline-derived CDR1 and CDR2 are SGHKS and YYEKEE (reference sequence). CDR3 loop: CASSLRAEGPDSNQPQHF. The CDR3 coding sequence is TGTGCCAGCAGCTTGAGGGCGGAGGGGCCTGATAGCAATCAGCCCCAGCATTTT.

The chain combines TRBV20-1 with TRBJ2-7; D perhaps matches TRBD1 (5 bases). Germline CDR1 DFQATT, CDR2 SNEGSKA (reference sequence). The CDR3 loop spans 14 amino acids. Trimming took 1 base from V and 7 from J, leaving 17 bases between them. The DNA of the CDR3 is TGCAGTGCTAGAGGAATTTTACAGGCCGGGGAGCAGTACTTC. Its protein product is CSARGILQAGEQYF.

This clonotype has just a few counts. The gene calls are TRBV18 and TRBJ1-5, with D hard to call. Germline V gene sequence: CDR1 KGHSH, CDR2 LQKENI. V dropped 0 bases and J dropped 7 bases, with 10 bases sitting between them. The CDR3 extends over 14 amino acids. The CDR3 bases are TGTGCCAGCTCACCACCGACCCGTGACCAGCCCCAGCATTTT. Translation: CASSPPTRDQPQHF.

The sample holds many counts of this clonotype. The chain recombines TRBV6-2 or TRBV6-3 with TRBJ2-7; possible D gene TRBD2, 5 bases. The CDR3 sequence is 13 residues long. The germline V gene has CDR1 MNHEY and CDR2 SVGEGT. V was pared by 7 bases and J by 6 bases, with 16 bases between. Here the CDR3 reads CASNPIAGSEQYF. The CDR3 DNA reads TGTGCCAGCAATCCCATCGCGGGTAGCGAGCAGTACTTC.

V is TRBV24-1 and J is TRBJ1-2; D unresolved. CDR1 and CDR2 from the germline V gene are KGHDR and SFDVKD. The CDR3 consists of 12 residues. V was clipped by 4 bases and J by 2 bases, with 4 bases between them. CDR3 sequence: CATSDQNYGYTF. The CDR3 bases are TGTGCCACCAGTGACCAAAACTATGGCTACACCTTC.

The sample holds many counts of this clonotype. V is TRBV30 and J is TRBJ2-1, with 12 bases that match TRBD2. This CDR3 is built from 13 residues. J was trimmed by 7 bases and V by 3 bases; bases with no gene match: 1. Germline V gene sequence: CDR1 GTSNPN, CDR2 SVGIG (reference sequence). The CDR3 here is CAWRTSGSNEQFF. In nucleotides, the CDR3 is TGTGCCTGGAGGACTAGCGGGAGTAATGAGCAGTTCTTC. Variable domain in full (rest from reference TRBV30 and TRBJ2-1): SQTIHQWPATLVQPVGSPLSLECTVEGTSNPNLYWYRQAAGRGLQLLFYSVGIGQISSEVPQNLSASRPQDRQFILSSKKLLLSDSGFYLCAWRTSGSNEQFFGPGTRLTVL.

This clonotype has only a few counts. The chain uses TRBV19 and TRBJ1-6; D not certain. This CDR3 contains 13 residues. The V gene lost 5 bases and the J gene lost 4 bases, with 6 bases spanning the gap. Germline CDR1 LNHDA, CDR2 SQIVND (reference sequence). The CDR3 coding sequence is TGTGCCAGTAGTGCCGCTTATAATTCACCCCTCCACTTT. It is translated as CASSAAYNSPLHF.

This clonotype was seen a few times. The chain recombines TRBV19 with TRBJ2-2; 9 positions agree with TRBD1. The germline V gene encodes CDR1 LNHDA and CDR2 SQIVND (reference sequence). This CDR3 region has 15 residues. Trimming removed 8 bases from V and 2 bases from J; junction bases left unmatched: 6. The CDR3 DNA sequence: TGTGCCAGTTCGTCACAGGGGGCAAACACCGGGGAGCTGTTTTTT. Its translation: CASSSQGANTGELFF.

There are many counts of this clonotype. The gene calls are TRBV4-3 and TRBJ1-1, with a possible D match to TRBD1 (5 bases). This CDR3 region has 15 residues. The germline gives CDR1 LGHNA, CDR2 YSLEER. Trimming took 0 bases from V and 2 from J, leaving 10 bases between them. CDR3 nucleotides: TGCGCCAGCAGCCAAGATGTGACAGTCAACACTGAAGCTTTCTTT. This encodes CASSQDVTVNTEAFF.

This clonotype was detected a few times. Here the CDR3 reads CASSVNRGPYSNQPQHF. The CDR3 coding sequence is TGTGCCAGTAGTGTCAACAGGGGGCCCTATAGCAATCAGCCCCAGCATTTT. J is TRBJ1-5 and V is TRBV19; 9 bases are shared with TRBD1. Germline loops: CDR1 LNHDA, CDR2 SQIVND (reference sequence). The CDR3 is 17 amino acids. V lost 5 bases to trimming and J lost 0 bases; unmatched junction nucleotides: 8. Drawing the rest from reference TRBV19 and TRBJ1-5, the complete variable domain is DGGITQSPKYLFRKEGQNVTLSCEQNLNHDAMYWYRQDPGQGLRLIYYSQIVNDFQKGDIAEGYSVSREKKESFPLTVTSAQKNPTAFYLCASSVNRGPYSNQPQHFGDGTRLSIL.

This clonotype was counted at least ten times. V is TRBV7-2 and J is TRBJ2-7; D call uncertain. V dropped 3 bases and J dropped 9 bases, with 9 bases sitting between them. Per germline, CDR1 SGHTA and CDR2 FQGNSA. CDR3 length: 11 amino acids. The CDR3 DNA sequence: TGTGCCAGCAGCTTTAAATTAGGGCAGTACTTC. Translating it yields CASSFKLGQYF.

This clonotype was detected a few times. The chain combines TRBV6-1 with TRBJ2-7, with 9 bases aligning to TRBD1. Per the germline V gene, CDR1 is MNHNS and CDR2 is SASEGT. Trimming removed 7 bases from V and 2 bases from J; junction bases left unmatched: 12. The CDR3 totals 16 residues. The CDR3 loop reads CASTHFPGQGAYEQYF. The CDR3 nucleotides are TGTGCCAGCACTCATTTCCCGGGACAGGGTGCCTACGAGCAGTACTTC.

At least ten counts were recorded for this clonotype. The V call is TRBV4-3, the J call TRBJ2-3; 9 bases are shared with TRBD1. CDR1 is LGHNA, CDR2 YSLEER, per germline. V lost 4 bases and J lost 4; bases outside the gene matches: 21. This CDR3 region has 20 residues. The CDR3 sequence is CASSPAGTGYDWDGADTQYF. The CDR3 DNA follows: TGCGCCAGCAGCCCTGCCGGGACAGGGTACGACTGGGATGGCGCAGATACGCAGTATTTT.

In this sample, this clonotype turned up many times. V is TRBV12-3 or TRBV12-4 and J is TRBJ1-2; perhaps TRBD1 as D (6 bases). The CDR3 is 13 residues long. V was clipped by 8 bases and J by 3 bases, with 13 bases between them. For the CDR3, the DNA is TGTGCCAGCGGATCGACAGGAGACTATGGCTACACCTTC. It codes for CASGSTGDYGYTF.

The CDR3 loop is CASSPMTSGRAPDTQYF. Written as DNA, the CDR3 is TGTGCCAGCAGTCCGATGACTAGCGGGAGGGCCCCAGATACGCAGTATTTT. The chain recombines TRBV7-3 with TRBJ2-3; 14 nucleotides line up with TRBD2. With 6 bases clipped from V and 4 bases from J, the junction kept 9 bases outside the gene matches. The germline V gene encodes CDR1 SGHTA and CDR2 FQGTGA. The CDR3 is made up of 17 amino acids. Variable domain in full (rest from reference TRBV7-3 and TRBJ2-3): GAGVSQTPSNKVTEKGKYVELRCDPISGHTALYWYRQSLGQGPEFLIYFQGTGAADDSGLPNDRFFAVRPEGSVSTLKIQRTERGDSAVYLCASSPMTSGRAPDTQYFGPGTRLTVL.

This clonotype was counted many times. V usage is TRBV6-6 and J usage is TRBJ1-3; D not resolved. This CDR3 has 15 amino acids. V lost 0 bases, J lost 4 bases, and 10 bases lay in between. Germline values: CDR1 MNHNY, CDR2 SVGAGI (reference sequence). CDR3 nucleotides: TGTGCCAGCAGTTACTCCGGCGGGGTGGGAAACACCATATATTTT. This gives the protein CASSYSGGVGNTIYF.

This clonotype was seen at least ten times. The chain uses TRBV4-1 and TRBJ2-1, with unresolved D. Germline V gives CDR1 MGHRA, CDR2 YSYEKL. The V end was cut by 0 bases, the J end by 8 bases, with 5 bases between. CDR3 length equals 12 residues. The CDR3 protein is CASSQDGHEQFF. The CDR3 coding sequence is TGCGCCAGCAGCCAAGATGGCCATGAGCAGTTCTTC.

The table lists this clonotype with many counts. The V gene is TRBV19, the J gene TRBJ1-2; 10 bases agree with TRBD1. The V and J ends lost 5 bases and 8 bases, in that order; junction bases with no gene match: 17. CDR3 length: 17 residues. Germline values: CDR1 LNHDA, CDR2 SQIVND (reference sequence). The CDR3 loop reads CASSSAGTGVVRGGYTF. The DNA for the CDR3 is TGTGCCAGTAGTTCGGCCGGGACAGGGGTTGTTAGAGGCGGCTACACCTTC.

This clonotype occurred a few times. V gene TRBV29-1 combines with J gene TRBJ1-2; no reliable D call. From germline, CDR1 is SQVTM and CDR2 ANQGSEA. V lost 2 bases and J lost 4, with 14 bases in between. The CDR3 has 14 amino acids. The CDR3: CSVEMWAAPYGYTF. The CDR3 DNA is TGCAGCGTTGAAATGTGGGCCGCTCCCTATGGCTACACCTTC.

The sample holds many counts of this clonotype. The CDR3 loop is CASSLFLGDLDGYTF. In nucleotides, the CDR3 is TGTGCCAGTAGTCTATTCTTAGGGGACCTGGATGGCTACACCTTC. This sequence joins TRBV19 and TRBJ1-2; TRBD1 is a possible D gene (5 bases). The CDR3 totals 15 residues. Germline V CDR1 and CDR2: LNHDA, SQIVND (reference sequence). V was trimmed by 5 bases and J by 6 bases, leaving 19 bases between them.

This clonotype was recorded many times. This chain joins TRBV29-1 and TRBJ2-7, with TRBD1 matching over 8 bases. The CDR3 totals 14 residues. Germline-derived CDR1 and CDR2 are SQVTM and ANQGSEA. Trimming removed 6 bases from V and 2 bases from J; junction bases left unmatched: 9. DNA of the CDR3: TGCAGCGTCGCTCTAGTGACAGGGGCCTACGAGCAGTACTTC. This gives the protein CSVALVTGAYEQYF.